What follows is one T cell receptor beta chain and its context. Its target is unknown. The assay was immunoSEQ multiplex PCR, and TCRdb's table has in-frame clones only and misses some. The repertoire holds 340,000 or so clones, with over 85% as singletons. Time point reported: blood from clinic visit 5 months post-surgery; TSC patient then seizure free. Surgery cases with the highest brain T cell transcript signatures were chosen for sequencing. Pre-surgery treatment included at least one anti-epileptic drug. The data originate from a study of brain T cells in children with intractable seizures. Notes on the study in general: Pre- and post-surgery blood differed in depth, so pre-surgery absences may be undersampling. Viral specificity was inferred only from CDR3 similarity; HCMV serostatus was unknown.

Germline CDR1 is LGHDT and CDR2 is YNNKEL (reference sequence). Germline trimming cut 5 bases from V and 4 bases from J; bases unmatched to any gene: 5. The CDR3 runs to 16 residues. The chain joins TRBV3-1 (or the pseudogene TRBV3-2) to TRBJ2-2, with 12 bases fitting TRBD2. The sequencing here drew on peripheral blood, taken about 5 months after surgery. The clonotype was recovered from a boy younger than two with tuberous sclerosis and intractable seizures. The CDR3 nucleotides are TGTGCCAGCAGCAGACTAGCGGGGGAGGGCACCGGGGAGCTGTTTTTT. Protein product: CASSRLAGEGTGELFF.